The 29 T cell receptor beta chains reported below all come from one sample, sequenced in a study of CD8 T cells in Susac syndrome. After extraction with the RNeasy kit, roughly 0.45 to 1 ug of the RNA was reverse transcribed using random hexamers. In TCRdb, the immunoSEQ multiplex PCR reads were re-called with MiXCR into one record per CDR3 protein. Among roughly 180,000 distinct CDR3 sequences listed, roughly 94% were seen once. Sample: CD4+ T cells from PBMCs. All receptors come from a human donor in good health.

The chain is built from TRBV3-1 and TRBJ1-2; D gene uncertain. V gave up 0 bases and J gave up 3 bases, with 8 bases separating them. Germline CDR1 is LGHDT and CDR2 is YNNKEL (reference sequence). The CDR3 runs to 14 residues. CDR3 DNA sequence: TGTGCCAGCAGCCAAGATGAGGCGTACTATGGCTACACCTTC. Its protein product is CASSQDEAYYGYTF.

This clonotype was picked up a small number of times. The chain combines TRBV24-1 with TRBJ2-3, with D possibly being TRBD1 or TRBD2 (5 bases each). Germline V gene data show CDR1 as KGHDR and CDR2 as SFDVKD. Trimming pared 4 bases from V and 6 bases from J, leaving 16 bases between. This CDR3 region has 15 residues. CDR3 coding DNA: TGTGCCACCAGTGAACCGGGACGGTCCTCCGATACGCAGTATTTT. Its translation: CATSEPGRSSDTQYF.

The CDR3 DNA reads TGCAGTGCTACTAGCGGGAGGGCTAGAAGCGAGCAGTACTTC. Its protein product is CSATSGRARSEQYF. The chain combines TRBV20-1 with TRBJ2-7; TRBD2 matches 12 bases. V lost 4 bases, J lost 6 bases, and 7 bases stayed unmatched. CDR1 DFQATT and CDR2 SNEGSKA come from the germline V gene (reference sequence). CDR3 length: 14 residues.

This clonotype was found a few times. The chain joins TRBV12-3 or TRBV12-4 to TRBJ2-5; no clear D. The ends were cut back, 3 bases at V and 1 base at J, with 6 bases in the middle. CDR3 length: 13 amino acids. CDR3 sequence reads: CASSLSVQETQYF. The DNA of the CDR3 is TGTGCCAGCAGTTTGTCCGTCCAAGAGACCCAGTACTTC.

The chain uses TRBV29-1 and TRBJ1-1; D is undetermined. V was cut by 7 bases and J by 4 bases, with 16 bases left in between. Germline V lookup: CDR1 SQVTM, CDR2 ANQGSEA. The CDR3 is 13 residues long. The CDR3 bases are TGCAGCGGGACGGTGGCGGTAGGCACTGAAGCTTTCTTT. Translated, it gives CSGTVAVGTEAFF.

This chain's CDR3 is CALATYNEQFF. The CDR3 DNA is TGTGCCCTCGCCACCTACAATGAGCAGTTCTTC. V usage is TRBV30 and J usage is TRBJ2-1; D unresolved. The V end lost 8 bases, the J end lost 2 bases, and 7 bases lay between the germline ends. The length of the CDR3 is 11 residues. Germline V lookup: CDR1 GTSNPN, CDR2 SVGIG (reference sequence).

This sequence joins TRBV14 and TRBJ2-5, with 13 bases identical to TRBD2. Germline V CDR1 and CDR2: SGHDN, FVKESK. This CDR3 region has 15 residues. V gave up 4 bases and J gave up 5 bases; unmatched junction bases: 4. In DNA, the CDR3 is TGTGCCAGCAGCCGGACTAGCGGGAGTTGGGAGACCCAGTACTTC. As protein: CASSRTSGSWETQYF.

The chain couples TRBV6-6 to TRBJ2-4; no definite D call. Germline CDR1 is MNHNY and CDR2 is SVGAGI (reference sequence). The CDR3 contains 15 residues. The V end was cut by 5 bases, the J end by 0 bases, with 11 bases between. The CDR3 protein is CASSIPDEAKNIQYF. DNA for the CDR3: TGTGCCAGCAGTATTCCGGACGAAGCCAAAAACATTCAGTACTTC.

The chain uses TRBV7-9 and TRBJ2-1; D is unresolved. CDR1 and CDR2 from the germline V gene are SEHNR and FQNEAQ (reference sequence). The CDR3 spans 15 residues. Trimming shortened V by 5 bases and J by 6 bases, and 17 bases separated the two germline ends. The CDR3 bases are TGTGCCAGCAGCCCCCGGGCACAACCCCTCAATGAGCAGTTCTTC. This translates into CASSPRAQPLNEQFF.

The V call is TRBV30, the J call TRBJ2-3, with D possibly TRBD2 on 6 matching bases. Germline V gene lookup returns CDR1 GTSNPN and CDR2 SVGIG (reference sequence). Trimming pared 7 bases from V and 1 base from J, leaving 12 bases between. The CDR3 runs to 13 residues. CDR3 protein: CALGWGGTDTQYF. The CDR3 DNA follows: TGTGCCTTGGGGTGGGGGGGCACAGATACGCAGTATTTT.

This chain links TRBV2 with TRBJ1-2, with a possible D match to TRBD1 (5 bases). This CDR3 is 14 amino acids long. The ends were cut back, 1 base at V and 1 base at J, with 7 bases in the middle. The germline gives CDR1 SNHLY, CDR2 FYNNEI. The CDR3 spells CASSEEGVNYGYTF. The CDR3, as DNA: TGTGCCAGCAGTGAAGAAGGGGTTAACTATGGCTACACCTTC.

The rearrangement joins TRBV6-6 to TRBJ2-7; TRBD2 aligns across 13 bases. The CDR3 loop spans 16 amino acids. J lost 0 bases, V lost 5 bases, and 4 bases had no gene match. CDR1 MNHNY and CDR2 SVGAGI come from the germline V gene (reference sequence). The CDR3 spells CASSDRLAGGSYEQYF. As DNA, the CDR3 is TGTGCCAGCAGTGACCGACTAGCGGGAGGCTCCTACGAGCAGTACTTC.

This clonotype has just a few counts. V gene TRBV29-1 combines with J gene TRBJ2-1; maybe TRBD2 (5 bases). This CDR3 contains 12 residues. The V gene lost 8 bases and the J gene lost 5 bases, with 13 bases spanning the gap. Germline CDR1 and CDR2: SQVTM and ANQGSEA. CDR3 bases: TGCAGCCCGAGAGGGCCGAACAATGAGCAGTTCTTC. Translation gives CSPRGPNNEQFF.

The V call is TRBV7-2, the J call TRBJ2-3; perhaps D is TRBD1 or TRBD2 (5 bases each). V was shortened by 7 bases and J by 8 bases, with 16 bases between the two germline ends. The CDR3 contains 13 residues. Germline CDR1 reads SGHTA; CDR2 reads FQGNSA. CDR3 sequence: CASILVSGTTQYF. For the CDR3, the DNA is TGTGCCAGCATCTTGGTTAGTGGGACTACGCAGTATTTT.

This clonotype came up once. The rearrangement links TRBV20-1 to TRBJ2-7, with TRBD2 as a possible D gene (5 bases). Per the germline V gene, CDR1 is DFQATT and CDR2 is SNEGSKA (reference sequence). There are 15 residues in the CDR3. The V end lost 2 bases, the J end lost 0 bases, and 14 bases lay between the germline ends. The CDR3 loop is CSARTASRSSYEQYF. The DNA for the CDR3 is TGCAGTGCTAGAACGGCTAGCAGGAGCTCCTACGAGCAGTACTTC.

V and J are TRBV7-2 and TRBJ2-2; tentatively, D is TRBD1 (5 bases). Germline loops: CDR1 SGHTA, CDR2 FQGNSA. Deletions cut 3 bases from V and 4 bases from J, with 9 bases between. The CDR3 length is 14 residues. This chain's CDR3 is CASSLGDSTGELFF. The CDR3 DNA reads TGTGCCAGCAGCTTGGGCGACAGCACCGGGGAGCTGTTTTTT.

The chain combines TRBV5-1 with TRBJ2-5; D unresolved. In germline, CDR1 is SGHRS, CDR2 YFSETQ. V was trimmed by 5 bases and J by 4 bases, leaving 6 bases between them. The CDR3 spans 11 residues. The CDR3 here is CASSNLETQYF. In DNA form, the CDR3 reads TGCGCCAGCAGTAACCTAGAGACCCAGTACTTC. Variable domain in full (rest from reference TRBV5-1 and TRBJ2-5): KAGVTQTPRYLIKTRGQQVTLSCSPISGHRSVSWYQQTPGQGLQFLFEYFSETQRNKGNFPGRFSGRQFSNSRSEMNVSTLELGDSALYLCASSNLETQYFGPGTRLLVL.

The gene calls are TRBV4-3 and TRBJ2-1, with 8 bases identical to TRBD2. CDR3 size: 17 residues. V was pared by 4 bases and J by 4 bases, with 12 bases of the junction left unmatched. The germline V gene encodes CDR1 LGHNA and CDR2 YSLEER. The CDR3 DNA reads TGCGCCAGCAGCCCCCTATACGCGGGAGGTGGGTACAATGAGCAGTTCTTC. It encodes CASSPLYAGGGYNEQFF.

This rearrangement joins TRBV6-2 or TRBV6-3 to TRBJ1-1; a possible D gene is TRBD1 (5 bases). Trimming pared 4 bases from V and 0 bases from J, leaving 12 bases between. This CDR3 spans 15 amino acids. Germline V lookup: CDR1 MNHEY, CDR2 SVGEGT. The CDR3 spells CASSLSGTVNTEAFF. DNA for the CDR3: TGTGCCAGCAGTTTATCCGGGACGGTGAACACTGAAGCTTTCTTT.

This clonotype was recorded a few times. CDR3 region: CASSLAGSGFEQYF. The CDR3 DNA follows: TGTGCCAGCAGTCTCGCGGGTAGCGGGTTCGAGCAGTACTTC. The chain links TRBV11-2 to TRBJ2-7, with 7 nucleotides matching TRBD2. The trim removed 6 bases at V and 6 bases at J, leaving 11 bases unmatched. The CDR3 runs 14 residues. CDR1 SGHAT and CDR2 FQNNGV come from the germline V gene.

This sequence joins TRBV7-9 and TRBJ2-5, with TRBD2 matching over 9 bases. Trimming removed 5 bases from V and 4 bases from J; junction bases left unmatched: 8. Germline CDR1 SEHNR, CDR2 FQNEAQ (reference sequence). The CDR3 length is 15 residues. The CDR3 nucleotides read TGTGCCAGCAGCCGCTTAGCGGGAGCGGGAGAGACCCAGTACTTC. It encodes CASSRLAGAGETQYF.

This chain links TRBV4-2 with TRBJ2-7; 8 nucleotides agree with TRBD1. This CDR3 is 15 amino acids long. Per germline, CDR1 LGHNA and CDR2 YNFKEQ. Unmatched junction bases numbered 7, after V lost 1 base and J lost 5 bases. The CDR3 DNA sequence: TGTGCCAGCAGCCAAGGGACAGGGCGAGGGAACGAGCAGTACTTC. Protein: CASSQGTGRGNEQYF.

The rearrangement uses TRBV18 and TRBJ2-1; the match to TRBD1 covers 10 bases. Trimming at V came to 3 bases and at J to 2 bases, leaving 1 base not matched to a gene. The germline V gene has CDR1 KGHSH and CDR2 LQKENI. This CDR3 contains 15 residues. The DNA for the CDR3 is TGTGCCAGCTCACCGGGACAGGGGCCCTACAATGAGCAGTTCTTC. This translates into CASSPGQGPYNEQFF.

The chain recombines TRBV4-3 with TRBJ1-1, with 9 bases identical to TRBD1. The CDR3 consists of 14 residues. The germline CDR1 and CDR2 sequences are LGHNA and YSLEER. The J segment lost 5 bases and the V segment lost 6 bases, leaving 7 bases of the junction unmatched. CDR3 sequence reads: CASRPTGGGTEAFF. The DNA for the CDR3 is TGCGCCAGCAGGCCGACAGGGGGTGGGACTGAAGCTTTCTTT.

The rearrangement uses TRBV9 and TRBJ1-2, with D possibly being TRBD1 (5 bases). Trimming removed 5 bases at V and 9 bases at J, with 20 bases between. The CDR3 spans 14 residues. Germline values: CDR1 SGDLS, CDR2 YYNGEE. CDR3: CASSKAGGTRSYTF. The CDR3 bases are TGTGCCAGCAGTAAAGCCGGTGGGACTCGGAGCTACACCTTC. Complete variable domain (other parts from reference TRBV9 and TRBJ1-2): DSGVTQTPKHLITATGQRVTLRCSPRSGDLSVYWYQQSLDQGLQFLIQYYNGEERAKGNILERFSAQQFPDLHSELNLSSLELGDSALYFCASSKAGGTRSYTFGSGTRLTVV.

V is TRBV28 and J is TRBJ1-2, with D perhaps TRBD1 (6 bases). The V and J ends lost 6 bases and 5 bases respectively, with 16 bases between them. Per germline, CDR1 MDHEN and CDR2 SYDVKM. This CDR3 has 14 amino acids. DNA for the CDR3: TGTGCCAGCAGATTGACAGGACGGGCGTATGGCTACACCTTC. Protein: CASRLTGRAYGYTF.

J is TRBJ2-3 and V is TRBV12-3 or TRBV12-4, with TRBD1 matching over 7 bases. CDR3 length: 14 amino acids. V was pared by 1 base and J by 7 bases, with 5 bases of the junction left unmatched. The CDR3 is CASSLVDRTNTQYF. CDR3 sequence (DNA): TGTGCCAGCAGTTTAGTGGACAGGACGAATACGCAGTATTTT.

The genes are TRBV30 and TRBJ2-7; a weak D match, TRBD1 (5 bases). The CDR3 totals 12 residues. The V and J ends lost 4 bases and 3 bases respectively, with 10 bases between them. Germline-derived CDR1 and CDR2 are GTSNPN and SVGIG (reference sequence). The CDR3 DNA reads as TGTGCCTGGACAGGGTCCAGCTACGAGCAGTACTTC. This gives the protein CAWTGSSYEQYF.

The J gene is TRBJ2-3, the V gene TRBV4-3; the D is unclear. Germline CDR1 LGHNA, CDR2 YSLEER. The CDR3 totals 16 residues. With 1 base removed from V and 3 bases from J, the gap between germline ends came to 14 bases. CDR3 region: CASSQGVQPSTDTQYF. The CDR3 DNA sequence: TGCGCCAGCAGCCAAGGGGTTCAGCCCTCGACAGATACGCAGTATTTT.